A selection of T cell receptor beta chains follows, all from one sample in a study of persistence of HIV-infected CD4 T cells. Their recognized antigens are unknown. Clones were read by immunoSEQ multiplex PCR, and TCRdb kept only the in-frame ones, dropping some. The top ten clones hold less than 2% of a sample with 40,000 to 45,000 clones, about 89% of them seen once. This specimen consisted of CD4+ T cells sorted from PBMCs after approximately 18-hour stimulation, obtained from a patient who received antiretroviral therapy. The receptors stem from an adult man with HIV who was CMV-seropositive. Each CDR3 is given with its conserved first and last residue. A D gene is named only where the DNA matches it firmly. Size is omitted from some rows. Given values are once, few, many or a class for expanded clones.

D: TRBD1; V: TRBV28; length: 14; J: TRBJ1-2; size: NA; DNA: TGTGCCAGCAGTCAGGACAGGGACTACTATGGCTACACCTTC; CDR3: CASSQDRDYYGYTF
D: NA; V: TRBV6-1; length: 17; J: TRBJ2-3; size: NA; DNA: TGTGCCAGCAGTGAAGCGGCCTGGGCGGGGTATACAGATACGCAGTATTTT; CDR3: CASSEAAWAGYTDTQYF
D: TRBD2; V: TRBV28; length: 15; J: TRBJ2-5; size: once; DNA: TGTGCCAGCACCATGGGGAGGGCTTATAGGGAGACCCAGTACTTC; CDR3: CASTMGRAYRETQYF
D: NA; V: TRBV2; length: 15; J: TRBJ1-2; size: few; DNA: TGTGCCAGCACCCCGAAGGGGACAACTTATAGTGGCTACACCTTC; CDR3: CASTPKGTTYSGYTF
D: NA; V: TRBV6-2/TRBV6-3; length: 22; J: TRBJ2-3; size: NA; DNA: TGTGCCAGCAGCCAAGTCGGACGTGGGAGTGTCGGGGGCCGTGGGGACACAGATACGCAGTATTTT; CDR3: CASSQVGRGSVGGRGDTDTQYF
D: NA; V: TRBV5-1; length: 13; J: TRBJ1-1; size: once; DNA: TGCGCCAGCAGCCGAAATAAGGACACTGAAGCTTTCTTT; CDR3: CASSRNKDTEAFF
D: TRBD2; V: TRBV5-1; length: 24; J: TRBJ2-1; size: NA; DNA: TGCGCCAGCAGCTTGGCCTTAGTCCCCAGAACTAGCGGGGGGGACTTGAGCTCCTACAATGAGCAGTTCTTC; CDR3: CASSLALVPRTSGGDLSSYNEQFF
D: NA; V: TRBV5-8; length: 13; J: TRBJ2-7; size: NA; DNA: TGTGCCAGCAGCGTGGACAAGACCTACGAGCAGTACTTC; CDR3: CASSVDKTYEQYF
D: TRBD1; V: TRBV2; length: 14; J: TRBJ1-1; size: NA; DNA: TGTGCCAGCAGGCCGACAGGGGGCAGGACTGAAGCTTTCTTT; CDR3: CASRPTGGRTEAFF
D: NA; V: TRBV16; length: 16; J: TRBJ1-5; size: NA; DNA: TGTGCCAGCAGCCAAATCCGGGGATCGAGCAATCAGCCCCAGCATTTT; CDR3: CASSQIRGSSNQPQHF
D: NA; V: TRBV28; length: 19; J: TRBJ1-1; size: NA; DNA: TGTGCCAGCAGTTTACCTACTCGGCGGGGGACAAGACTGAACACTGAAGCTTTCTTT; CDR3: CASSLPTRRGTRLNTEAFF
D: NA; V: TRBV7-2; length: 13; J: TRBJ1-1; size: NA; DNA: TGTGCCAGCAGCTTAGTAGAGAACACTGAAGCTTTCTTT; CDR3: CASSLVENTEAFF
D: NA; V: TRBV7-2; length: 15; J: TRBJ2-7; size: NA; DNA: TGTGCCAGCAGCTTAGGCGGCGGGGTCGCAGGCGAGCAGTACTTC; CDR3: CASSLGGGVAGEQYF
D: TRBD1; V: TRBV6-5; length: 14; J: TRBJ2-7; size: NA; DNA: TGTGCCAGCAACCGGGACAGGCGAAACTACGAGCAGTACTTC; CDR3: CASNRDRRNYEQYF
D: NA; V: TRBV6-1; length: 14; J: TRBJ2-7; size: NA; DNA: TGTGCCAGCAGTGATACTAGCTATACCTACGAGCAGTACTTC; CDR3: CASSDTSYTYEQYF
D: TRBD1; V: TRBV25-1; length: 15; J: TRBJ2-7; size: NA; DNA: TGTGCCAGCAGTACCCCCGGGACAGGGAGGGGGGGGCAGTACTTC; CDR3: CASSTPGTGRGGQYF
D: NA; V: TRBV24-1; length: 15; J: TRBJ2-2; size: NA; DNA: TGTGCCACCAGTGCAGGCGTGGGGGGCACCGGGGAGCTGTTTTTT; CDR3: CATSAGVGGTGELFF
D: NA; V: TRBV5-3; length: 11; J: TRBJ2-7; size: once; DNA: TGTGCCAAAACAGGGACCTACGAGCAGTACTTC; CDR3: CAKTGTYEQYF
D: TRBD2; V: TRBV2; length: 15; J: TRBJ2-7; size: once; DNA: TGTGCCAGCAGTGAACTAGCGGGGGGGCCGGGCGAGCAGTACTTC; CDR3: CASSELAGGPGEQYF
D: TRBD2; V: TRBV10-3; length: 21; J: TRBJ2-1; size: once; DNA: TGTGCCATCAGTGGATCCCGACTAGCGGGGGACCCCTCGCGCTCCTACAATGAGCAGTTCTTC; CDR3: CAISGSRLAGDPSRSYNEQFF
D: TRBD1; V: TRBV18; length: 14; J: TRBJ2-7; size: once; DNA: TGTGCCAGCTCACTCACCTCAGGGGGCTACGAGCAGTACTTC; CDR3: CASSLTSGGYEQYF
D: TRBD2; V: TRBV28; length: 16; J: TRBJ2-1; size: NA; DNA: TGTGCCAGCAGTCCCCCGGGACTAGGGGCGAGATATGAGCAGTTCTTC; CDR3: CASSPPGLGARYEQFF
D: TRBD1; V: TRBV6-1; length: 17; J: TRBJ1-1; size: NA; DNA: TGTGCCAGCAGTGAATTTCGGGACAGGGGCCCCTTAGCTGAAGCTTTCTTT; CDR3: CASSEFRDRGPLAEAFF
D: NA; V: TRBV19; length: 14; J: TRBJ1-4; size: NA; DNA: TGTGCCAGCCAAACCGGGACTCTTAATGAAAAACTGTTTTTT; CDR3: CASQTGTLNEKLFF
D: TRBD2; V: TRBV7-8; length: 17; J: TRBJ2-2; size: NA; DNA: TGTGCCAGCAGCCCGAGGACTAGCGGGGGGTTCACCGGGGAGCTGTTTTTT; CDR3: CASSPRTSGGFTGELFF
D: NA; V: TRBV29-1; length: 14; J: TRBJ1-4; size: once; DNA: TGCAGCGTGCAAGGAAGTGGAACTAATGAAAAACTGTTTTTT; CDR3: CSVQGSGTNEKLFF
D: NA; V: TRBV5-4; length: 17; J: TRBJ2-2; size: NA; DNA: TGTGCCAGCAGCTTGGGCCCCCTACTTTCGAACACCGGGGAGCTGTTTTTT; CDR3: CASSLGPLLSNTGELFF
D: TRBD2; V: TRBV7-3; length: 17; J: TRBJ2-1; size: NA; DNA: TGTGCCAGCAGCCCTGCTTCCGGCGGGGGGCCGAACAATGAGCAGTTCTTC; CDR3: CASSPASGGGPNNEQFF
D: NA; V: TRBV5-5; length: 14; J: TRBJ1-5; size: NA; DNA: TGTGCCAGCAGCTTGGGGGACTTTCAGACCCCCCAGCATTTT; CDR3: CASSLGDFQTPQHF